This T cell receptor beta chain emerged from a study of T cell changes during pregnancy in multiple sclerosis (dated by TCRdb to between 2019 and 2020). With respect to the entire study: The study examined how the T cell repertoire changed over the course of pregnancy in women with multiple sclerosis.

CDR1 and CDR2 were assigned from the germline V gene as MDHEN and SYDVKM. The CDR3 measures 18 amino acids from cysteine to phenylalanine. This entry keeps only the CDR3 DNA: 54 bases, framed from base 1. Clipping removes 3 bases from V and 0 bases from J, with 5 as the unmatched junction base count. On this clone itself: Its antigen specificity is not known. Within one base of it there is no much larger clone, and no base qualities were kept.

To prepare the library, the immunoSEQ multiplex PCR assay was applied. Imported from immuneACCESS, the table was reduced by TCRdb to in-frame sequences with V and J called. These copies leave out some clones; in studies compared against another copy, an unresolved V gene accounts for under half, and the cause of the remainder is not known. Counted in this sample were roughly 68,000 clones; 92% of them appeared once. Jointly, the top ten make up around 1.5% of the sample. Recombination linked TRBV28 to TRBJ2-2; TRBD2 lines up with 12 middle nucleotides. Specimen: peripheral blood, collected in the second trimester of pregnancy. The TCR sequence derives from a female donor in good health, enrolled as a control in a pregnancy study. The CDR3 protein: CASSLGTSGYANTGELFF. The nucleotide sequence reads TGTGCCAGCAGTTTGGGGACTAGCGGGTACGCGAACACCGGGGAGCTGTTTTTT.